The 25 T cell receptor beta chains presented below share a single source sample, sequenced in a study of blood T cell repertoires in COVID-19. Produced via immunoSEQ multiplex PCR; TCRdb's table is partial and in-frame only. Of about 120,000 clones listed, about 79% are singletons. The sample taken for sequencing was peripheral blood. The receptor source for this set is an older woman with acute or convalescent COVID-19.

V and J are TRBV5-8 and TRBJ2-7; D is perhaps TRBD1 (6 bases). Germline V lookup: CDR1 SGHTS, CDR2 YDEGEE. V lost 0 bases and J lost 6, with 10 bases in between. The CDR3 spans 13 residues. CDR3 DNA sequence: TGTGCCAGCAGCTTGGGTGGGGGCCTCGAGCAGTACGTC. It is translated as CASSLGGGLEQYV.

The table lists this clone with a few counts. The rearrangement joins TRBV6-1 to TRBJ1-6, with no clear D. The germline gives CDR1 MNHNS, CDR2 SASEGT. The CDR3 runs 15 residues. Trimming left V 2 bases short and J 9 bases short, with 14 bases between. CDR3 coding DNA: TGTGCCAGCAGTGAAATGGGAGAAAGAACTTCACCCCTCCACTTT. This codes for CASSEMGERTSPLHF.

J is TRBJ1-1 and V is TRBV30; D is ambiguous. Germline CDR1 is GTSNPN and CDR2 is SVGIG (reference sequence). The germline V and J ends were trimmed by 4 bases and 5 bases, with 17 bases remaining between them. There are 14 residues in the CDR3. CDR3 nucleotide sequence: TGTGCCTGGAACGGTCGCGGAACATTGACTGAAGCTTTCTTT. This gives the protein CAWNGRGTLTEAFF.

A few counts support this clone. DNA of the CDR3: TGTGCCAGCAGCATCCCCACTGAAGCTTTCTTT. This encodes CASSIPTEAFF. The rearrangement joins TRBV12-3 or TRBV12-4 to TRBJ1-1; no clear D. The CDR3 consists of 11 residues. With 6 bases removed from V and 4 bases from J, the gap between germline ends came to 6 bases.

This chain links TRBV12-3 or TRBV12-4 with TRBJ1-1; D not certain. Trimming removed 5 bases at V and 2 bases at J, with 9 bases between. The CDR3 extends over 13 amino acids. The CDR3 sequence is CASSPGGNTEAFF. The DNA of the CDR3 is TGTGCCAGCAGTCCCGGAGGAAACACTGAAGCTTTCTTT.

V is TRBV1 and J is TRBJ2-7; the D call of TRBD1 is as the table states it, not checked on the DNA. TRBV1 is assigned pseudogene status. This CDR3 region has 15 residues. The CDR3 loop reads CTSSQDFPQPYEQYF. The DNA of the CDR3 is TGCACCAGCAGCCAAGATTTTCCACAGCCCTACGAGCAGTACTTC.

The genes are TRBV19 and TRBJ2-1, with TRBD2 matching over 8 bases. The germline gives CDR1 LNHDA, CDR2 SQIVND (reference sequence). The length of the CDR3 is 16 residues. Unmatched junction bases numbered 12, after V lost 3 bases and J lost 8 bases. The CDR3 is CASSMGLGGGIYEQFF. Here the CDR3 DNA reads TGTGCCAGTAGTATGGGACTCGGCGGGGGGATATATGAGCAGTTCTTC.

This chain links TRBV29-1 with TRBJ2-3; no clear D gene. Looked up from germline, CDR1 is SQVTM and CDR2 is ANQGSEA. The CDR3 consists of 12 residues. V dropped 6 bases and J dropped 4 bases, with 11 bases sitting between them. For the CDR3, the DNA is TGCAGCGTATTAGAGGTTGCAGATACGCAGTATTTT. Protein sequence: CSVLEVADTQYF.

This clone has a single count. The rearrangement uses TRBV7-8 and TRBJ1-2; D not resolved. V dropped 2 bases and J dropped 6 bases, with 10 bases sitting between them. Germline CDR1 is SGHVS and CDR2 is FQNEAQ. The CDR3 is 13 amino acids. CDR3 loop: CASSLRWENGYTF. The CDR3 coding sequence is TGTGCCAGCAGCTTAAGATGGGAGAATGGCTACACCTTC.

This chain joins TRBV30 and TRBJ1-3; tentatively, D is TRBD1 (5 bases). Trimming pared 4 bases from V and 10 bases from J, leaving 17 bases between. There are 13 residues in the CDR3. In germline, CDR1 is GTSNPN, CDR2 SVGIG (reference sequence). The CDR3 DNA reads TGTGCCTGGACTAGTGGGGACCGGGGGACCATATATTTT. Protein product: CAWTSGDRGTIYF.

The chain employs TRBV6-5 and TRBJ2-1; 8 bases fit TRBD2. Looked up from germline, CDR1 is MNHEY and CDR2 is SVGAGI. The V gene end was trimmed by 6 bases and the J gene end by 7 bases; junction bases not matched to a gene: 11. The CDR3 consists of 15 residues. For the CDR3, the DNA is TGTGCCAGCAGCTATGTCGGGGGGGCTTGGAATGAGCAGTTCTTC. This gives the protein CASSYVGGAWNEQFF.

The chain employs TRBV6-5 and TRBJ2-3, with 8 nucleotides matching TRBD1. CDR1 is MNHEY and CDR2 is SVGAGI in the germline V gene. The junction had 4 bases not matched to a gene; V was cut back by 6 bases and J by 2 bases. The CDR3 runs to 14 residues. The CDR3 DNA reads TGTGCCAGCAGAGAGGACAGGGCCACAGATACGCAGTATTTT. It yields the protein CASREDRATDTQYF.

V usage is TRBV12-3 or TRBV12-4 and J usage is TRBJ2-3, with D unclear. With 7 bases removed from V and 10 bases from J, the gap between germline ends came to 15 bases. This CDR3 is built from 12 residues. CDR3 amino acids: CASNTPRGAQYF. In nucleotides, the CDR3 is TGTGCCAGCAATACTCCCCGTGGTGCGCAGTATTTT.

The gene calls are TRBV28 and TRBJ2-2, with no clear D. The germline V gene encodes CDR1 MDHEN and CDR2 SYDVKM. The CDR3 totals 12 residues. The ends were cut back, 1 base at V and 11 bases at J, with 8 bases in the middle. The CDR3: CASSLFNQELFF. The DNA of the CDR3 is TGTGCCAGCAGTTTATTCAATCAAGAGCTGTTTTTT.

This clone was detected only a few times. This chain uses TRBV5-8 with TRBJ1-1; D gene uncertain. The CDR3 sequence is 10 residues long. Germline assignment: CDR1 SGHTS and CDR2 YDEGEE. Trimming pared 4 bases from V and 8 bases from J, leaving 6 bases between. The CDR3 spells CASSGGEAFF. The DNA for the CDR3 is TGTGCCAGCAGCGGAGGGGAAGCTTTCTTT.

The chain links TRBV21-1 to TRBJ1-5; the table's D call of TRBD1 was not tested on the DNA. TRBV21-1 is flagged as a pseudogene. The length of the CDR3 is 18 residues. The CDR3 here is CASSKVVSGGAGNQPQHF. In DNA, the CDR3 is TGTGCCAGCAGCAAAGTAGTCTCAGGGGGCGCGGGCAATCAGCCCCAGCATTTT.

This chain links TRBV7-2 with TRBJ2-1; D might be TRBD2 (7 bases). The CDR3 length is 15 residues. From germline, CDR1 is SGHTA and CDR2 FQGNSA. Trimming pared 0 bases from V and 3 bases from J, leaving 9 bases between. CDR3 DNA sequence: TGTGCCAGCAGCTTAGCGGGGGGGCTCTACAATGAGCAGTTCTTC. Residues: CASSLAGGLYNEQFF.

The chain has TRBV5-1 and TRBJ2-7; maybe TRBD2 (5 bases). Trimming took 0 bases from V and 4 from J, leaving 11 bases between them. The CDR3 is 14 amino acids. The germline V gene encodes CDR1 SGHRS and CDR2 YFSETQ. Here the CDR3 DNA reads TGCGCCAGCAGCTTGGGGGGAGTGCCTTACGAGCAGTACTTC. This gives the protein CASSLGGVPYEQYF.

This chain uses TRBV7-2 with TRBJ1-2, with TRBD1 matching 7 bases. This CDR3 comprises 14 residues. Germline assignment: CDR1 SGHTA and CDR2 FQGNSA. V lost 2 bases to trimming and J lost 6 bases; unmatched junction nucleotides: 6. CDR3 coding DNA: TGTGCCAGCAGCTTACTCCCAGGGGGTCATGGCTACACCTTC. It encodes CASSLLPGGHGYTF.

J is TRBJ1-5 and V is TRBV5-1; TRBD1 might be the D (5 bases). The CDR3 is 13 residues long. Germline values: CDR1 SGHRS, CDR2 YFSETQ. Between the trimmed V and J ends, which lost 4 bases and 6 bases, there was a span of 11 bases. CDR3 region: CASSREGSQPQHF. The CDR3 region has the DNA TGCGCCAGCAGCAGGGAGGGGAGTCAGCCCCAGCATTTT.

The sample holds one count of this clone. CDR3 loop: CASSLFPRDTLEGYTF. The CDR3 bases are TGTGCCAGCAGCTTGTTCCCTCGGGACACTCTAGAGGGCTACACCTTC. The chain joins TRBV7-9 to TRBJ1-2, with D tentatively TRBD1 (6 bases). This CDR3 has 16 amino acids. Germline V gene data show CDR1 as SEHNR and CDR2 as FQNEAQ (reference sequence). V lost 3 bases, J lost 8 bases, and 22 bases lay in between.

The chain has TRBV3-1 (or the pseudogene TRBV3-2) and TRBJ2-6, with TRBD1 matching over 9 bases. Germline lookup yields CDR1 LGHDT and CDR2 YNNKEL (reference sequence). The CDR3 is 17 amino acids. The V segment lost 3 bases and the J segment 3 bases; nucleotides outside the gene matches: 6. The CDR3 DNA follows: TGTGCCAGCAGCCAGATGGGGACAGGGAGTGGGGCCAACGTCCTGACTTTC. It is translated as CASSQMGTGSGANVLTF.

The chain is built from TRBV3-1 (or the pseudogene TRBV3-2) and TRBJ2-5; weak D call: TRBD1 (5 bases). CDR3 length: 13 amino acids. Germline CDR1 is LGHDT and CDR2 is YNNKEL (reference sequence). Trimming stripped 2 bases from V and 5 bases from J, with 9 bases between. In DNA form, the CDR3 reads TGTGCCAGCAGCCAAAGCAGGGTGGAGACCCAGTACTTC. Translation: CASSQSRVETQYF.

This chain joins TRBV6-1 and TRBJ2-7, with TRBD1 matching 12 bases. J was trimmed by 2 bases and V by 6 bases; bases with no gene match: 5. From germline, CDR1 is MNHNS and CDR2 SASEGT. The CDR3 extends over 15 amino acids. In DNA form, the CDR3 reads TGTGCCAGCAGCCTGGGGACAGGGGGCACCTACGAGCAGTACGTC. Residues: CASSLGTGGTYEQYV.

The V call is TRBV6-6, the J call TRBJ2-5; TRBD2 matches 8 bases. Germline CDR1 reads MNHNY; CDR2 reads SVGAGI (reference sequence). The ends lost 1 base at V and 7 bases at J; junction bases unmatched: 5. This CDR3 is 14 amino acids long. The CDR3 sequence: CASSYLRGEGTQYF. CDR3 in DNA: TGTGCCAGCAGTTACTTGCGGGGGGAAGGGACCCAGTACTTC.